This TCR beta chain was sequenced in a study of blood T cell repertoires in COVID-19. From germline, CDR1 is SGHVS and CDR2 FNYEAQ. The CDR3 extends over 16 amino acids. V shed 4 bases, J shed 4 bases, and the junction held 7 bases outside the gene matches. Sequenced by immunoSEQ multiplex PCR; TCRdb stores in-frame clones only, minus some. This table holds approximately 300,000 clones, 85% to 90% found once. The sequence derives from a woman aged 40 to 50 with COVID-19, enrolled during active disease. This chain joins TRBV7-6 and TRBJ2-3, with TRBD2 matching over 11 bases. The material sequenced was peripheral blood. The CDR3 sequence is CASSSTLAGEADTQYF. The DNA for the CDR3 is TGTGCCAGCAGCTCAACACTAGCGGGAGAGGCAGATACGCAGTATTTT.